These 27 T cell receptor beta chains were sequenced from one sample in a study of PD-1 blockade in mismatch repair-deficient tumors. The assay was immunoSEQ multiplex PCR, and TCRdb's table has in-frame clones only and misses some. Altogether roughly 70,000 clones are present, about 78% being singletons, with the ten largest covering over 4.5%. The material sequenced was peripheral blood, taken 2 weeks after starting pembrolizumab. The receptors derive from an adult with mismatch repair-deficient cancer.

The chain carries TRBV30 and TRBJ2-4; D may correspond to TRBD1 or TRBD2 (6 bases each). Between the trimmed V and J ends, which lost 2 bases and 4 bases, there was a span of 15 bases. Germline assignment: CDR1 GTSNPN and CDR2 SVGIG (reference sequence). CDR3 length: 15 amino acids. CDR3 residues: CAWSPRGARKNIQYF. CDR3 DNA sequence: TGTGCCTGGAGTCCAAGGGGGGCGAGAAAAAACATTCAGTACTTC.

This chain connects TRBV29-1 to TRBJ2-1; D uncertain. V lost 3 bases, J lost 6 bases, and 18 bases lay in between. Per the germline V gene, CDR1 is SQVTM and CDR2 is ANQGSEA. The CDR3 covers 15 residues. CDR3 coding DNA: TGCAGCGTTGAGGATCCCCCCGCGAGTATCAATGAGCAGTTCTTC. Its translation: CSVEDPPASINEQFF.

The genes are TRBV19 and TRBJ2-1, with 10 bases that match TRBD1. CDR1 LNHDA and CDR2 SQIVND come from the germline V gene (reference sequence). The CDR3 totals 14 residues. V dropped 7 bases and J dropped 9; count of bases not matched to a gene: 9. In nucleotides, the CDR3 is TGTGCCAGTACTACGGACAGGGGGATAGGTGAGCAGTTCTTC. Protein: CASTTDRGIGEQFF.

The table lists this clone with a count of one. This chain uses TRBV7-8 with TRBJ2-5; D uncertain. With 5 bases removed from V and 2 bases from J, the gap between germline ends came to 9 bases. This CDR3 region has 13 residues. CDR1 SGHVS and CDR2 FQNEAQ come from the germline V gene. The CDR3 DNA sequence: TGTGCCAGCAGCCCACCCCGACAAGAGACCCAGTACTTC. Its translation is CASSPPRQETQYF.

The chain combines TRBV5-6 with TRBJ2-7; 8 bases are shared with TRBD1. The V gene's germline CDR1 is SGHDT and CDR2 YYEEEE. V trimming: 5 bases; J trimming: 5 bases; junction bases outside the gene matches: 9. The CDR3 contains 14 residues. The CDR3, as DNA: TGTGCCAGCAGGAATGGACAGGGAAGCCACGAGCAGTACTTC. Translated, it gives CASRNGQGSHEQYF.

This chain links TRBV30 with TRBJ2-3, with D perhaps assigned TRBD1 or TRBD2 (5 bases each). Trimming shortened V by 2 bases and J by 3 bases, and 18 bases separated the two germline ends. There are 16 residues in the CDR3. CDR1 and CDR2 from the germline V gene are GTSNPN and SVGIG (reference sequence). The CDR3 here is CAWSFRDGGLTDTQYF. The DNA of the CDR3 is TGTGCCTGGAGTTTCCGGGACGGAGGTTTGACAGATACGCAGTATTTT.

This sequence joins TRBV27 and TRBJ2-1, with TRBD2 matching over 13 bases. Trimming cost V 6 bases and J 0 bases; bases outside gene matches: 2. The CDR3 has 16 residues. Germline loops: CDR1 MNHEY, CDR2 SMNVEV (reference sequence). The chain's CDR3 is CASRRTSGSSYNEQFF. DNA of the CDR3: TGTGCCAGCAGACGGACTAGCGGGAGCTCCTACAATGAGCAGTTCTTC.

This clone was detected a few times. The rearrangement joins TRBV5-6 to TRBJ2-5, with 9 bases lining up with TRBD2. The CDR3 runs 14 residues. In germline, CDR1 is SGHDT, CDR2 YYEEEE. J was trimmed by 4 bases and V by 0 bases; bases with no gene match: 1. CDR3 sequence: CASSLERGVETQYF. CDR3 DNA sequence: TGTGCCAGCAGCTTGGAGCGGGGGGTAGAGACCCAGTACTTC.

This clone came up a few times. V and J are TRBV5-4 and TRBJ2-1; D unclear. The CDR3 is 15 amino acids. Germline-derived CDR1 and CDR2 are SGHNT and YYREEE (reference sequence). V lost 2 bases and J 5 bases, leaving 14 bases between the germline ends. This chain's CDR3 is CASSLDGINHNEQFF. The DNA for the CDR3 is TGTGCCAGCAGCTTAGACGGCATTAACCACAATGAGCAGTTCTTC.

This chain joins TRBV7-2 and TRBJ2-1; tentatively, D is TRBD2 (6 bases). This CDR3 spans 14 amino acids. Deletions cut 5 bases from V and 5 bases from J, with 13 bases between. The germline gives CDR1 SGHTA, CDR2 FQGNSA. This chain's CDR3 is CASSPRLVDNEQFF. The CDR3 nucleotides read TGTGCCAGCAGCCCGAGACTAGTCGACAATGAGCAGTTCTTC.

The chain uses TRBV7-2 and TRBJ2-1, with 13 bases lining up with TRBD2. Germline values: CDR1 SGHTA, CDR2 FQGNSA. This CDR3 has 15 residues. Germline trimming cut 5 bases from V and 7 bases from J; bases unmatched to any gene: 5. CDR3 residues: CASSRTSGRQNEQFF. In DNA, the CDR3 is TGTGCCAGCAGCAGGACTAGCGGGAGACAGAATGAGCAGTTCTTC.

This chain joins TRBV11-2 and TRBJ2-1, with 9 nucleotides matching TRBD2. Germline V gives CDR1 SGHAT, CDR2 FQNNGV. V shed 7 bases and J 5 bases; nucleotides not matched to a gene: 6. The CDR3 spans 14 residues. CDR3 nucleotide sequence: TGTGCCAGCAAATTAGCGGGGGATCACAATGAGCAGTTCTTC. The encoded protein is CASKLAGDHNEQFF.

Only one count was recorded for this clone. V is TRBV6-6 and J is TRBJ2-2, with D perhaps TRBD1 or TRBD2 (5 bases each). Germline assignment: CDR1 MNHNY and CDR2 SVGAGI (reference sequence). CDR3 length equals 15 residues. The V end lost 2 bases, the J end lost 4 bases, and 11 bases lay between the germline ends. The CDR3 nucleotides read TGTGCCAGCAGTTACACCAGGGCGGGCACCGGGGAGCTGTTTTTT. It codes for CASSYTRAGTGELFF.

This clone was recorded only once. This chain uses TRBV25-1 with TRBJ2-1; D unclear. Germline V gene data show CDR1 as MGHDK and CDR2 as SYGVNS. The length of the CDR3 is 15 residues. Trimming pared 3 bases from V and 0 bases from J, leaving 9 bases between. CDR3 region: CASSDRLASYNEQFF. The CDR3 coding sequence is TGTGCCAGCAGTGACCGACTTGCCTCCTACAATGAGCAGTTCTTC.

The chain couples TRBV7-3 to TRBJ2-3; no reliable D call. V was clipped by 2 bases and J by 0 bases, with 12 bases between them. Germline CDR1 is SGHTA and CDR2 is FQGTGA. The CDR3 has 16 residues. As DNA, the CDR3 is TGTGCCAGCAGCTTATTGGGCGGCTCTAGCACAGATACGCAGTATTTT. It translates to CASSLLGGSSTDTQYF.

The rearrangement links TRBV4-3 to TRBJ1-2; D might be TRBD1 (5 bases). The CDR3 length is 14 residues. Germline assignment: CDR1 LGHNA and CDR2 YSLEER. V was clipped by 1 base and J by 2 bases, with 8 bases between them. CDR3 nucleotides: TGCGCCAGCAGCCAAGGGGGGGGGAACTATGGCTACACCTTC. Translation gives CASSQGGGNYGYTF.

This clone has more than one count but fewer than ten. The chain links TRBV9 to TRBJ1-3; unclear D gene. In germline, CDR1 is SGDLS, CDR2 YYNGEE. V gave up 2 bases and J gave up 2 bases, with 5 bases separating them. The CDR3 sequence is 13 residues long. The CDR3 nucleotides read TGTGCCAGCAGCGTGGGCACTGGAAACACCATATATTTT. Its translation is CASSVGTGNTIYF.

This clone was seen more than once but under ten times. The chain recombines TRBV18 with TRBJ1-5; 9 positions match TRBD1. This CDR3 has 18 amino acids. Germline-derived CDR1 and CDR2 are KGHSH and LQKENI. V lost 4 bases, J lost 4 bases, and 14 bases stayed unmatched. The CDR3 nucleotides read TGTGCCAGCTCACTGGTAGAATACCGGGACAGGGTAAATCAGCCCCAGCATTTT. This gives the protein CASSLVEYRDRVNQPQHF.

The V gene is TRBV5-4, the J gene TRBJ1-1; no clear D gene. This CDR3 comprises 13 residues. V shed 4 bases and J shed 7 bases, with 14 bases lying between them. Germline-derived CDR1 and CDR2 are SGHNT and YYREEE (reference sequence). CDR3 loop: CASSHTVKDEAFF. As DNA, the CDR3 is TGTGCCAGCAGCCATACAGTGAAAGATGAAGCTTTCTTT.

CDR3 DNA: TGTGCCAGTAGTATAGCCGGCAGGGGCTCGGGTGGCTACACCTTC. Protein product: CASSIAGRGSGGYTF. J is TRBJ1-2 and V is TRBV19, with D maybe TRBD1 (6 bases). Germline-derived CDR1 and CDR2 are LNHDA and SQIVND (reference sequence). The ends were cut back, 1 base at V and 7 bases at J, with 16 bases in the middle. This CDR3 is built from 15 residues.

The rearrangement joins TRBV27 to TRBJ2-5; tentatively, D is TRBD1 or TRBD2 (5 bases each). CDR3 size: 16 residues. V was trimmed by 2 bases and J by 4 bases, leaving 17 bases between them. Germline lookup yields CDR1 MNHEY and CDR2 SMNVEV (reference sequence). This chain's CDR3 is CASSLGPGTTLETQYF. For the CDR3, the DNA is TGTGCCAGCAGTTTAGGCCCCGGGACCACCCTAGAGACCCAGTACTTC.

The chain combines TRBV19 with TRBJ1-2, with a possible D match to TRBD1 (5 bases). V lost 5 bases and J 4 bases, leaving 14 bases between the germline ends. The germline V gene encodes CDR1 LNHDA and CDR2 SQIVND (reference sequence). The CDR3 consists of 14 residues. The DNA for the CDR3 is TGTGCCAGTAGTCTGGTCGGAGGGGTCTATGGCTACACCTTC. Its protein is CASSLVGGVYGYTF.

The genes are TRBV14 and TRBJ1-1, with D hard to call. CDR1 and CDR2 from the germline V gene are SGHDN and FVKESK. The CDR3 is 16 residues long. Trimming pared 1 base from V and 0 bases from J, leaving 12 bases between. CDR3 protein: CASSQGKNWMNTEAFF. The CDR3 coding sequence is TGTGCCAGCAGCCAAGGAAAGAATTGGATGAACACTGAAGCTTTCTTT.

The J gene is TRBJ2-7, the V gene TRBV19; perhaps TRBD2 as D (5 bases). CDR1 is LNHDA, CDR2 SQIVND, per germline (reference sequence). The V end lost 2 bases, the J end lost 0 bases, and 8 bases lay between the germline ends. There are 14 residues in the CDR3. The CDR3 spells CASSIRADSYEQYF. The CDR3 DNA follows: TGTGCCAGTAGTATAAGAGCGGACTCCTACGAGCAGTACTTC.

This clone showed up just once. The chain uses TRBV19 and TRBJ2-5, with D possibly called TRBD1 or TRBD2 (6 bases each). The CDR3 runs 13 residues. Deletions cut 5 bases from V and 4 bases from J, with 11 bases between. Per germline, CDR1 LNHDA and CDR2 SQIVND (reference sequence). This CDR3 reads CASSGPGAETQYF. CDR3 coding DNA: TGTGCCAGTAGTGGGCCGGGGGCAGAGACCCAGTACTTC. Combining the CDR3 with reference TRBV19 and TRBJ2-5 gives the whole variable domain DGGITQSPKYLFRKEGQNVTLSCEQNLNHDAMYWYRQDPGQGLRLIYYSQIVNDFQKGDIAEGYSVSREKKESFPLTVTSAQKNPTAFYLCASSGPGAETQYFGPGTRLLVL.

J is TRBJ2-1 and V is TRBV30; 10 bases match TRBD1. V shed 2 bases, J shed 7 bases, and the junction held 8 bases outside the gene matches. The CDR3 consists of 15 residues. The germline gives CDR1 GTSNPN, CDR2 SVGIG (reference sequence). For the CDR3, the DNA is TGTGCCTGGAGTTCGGCGGGACAGGGGAGAAATGAGCAGTTCTTC. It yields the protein CAWSSAGQGRNEQFF.

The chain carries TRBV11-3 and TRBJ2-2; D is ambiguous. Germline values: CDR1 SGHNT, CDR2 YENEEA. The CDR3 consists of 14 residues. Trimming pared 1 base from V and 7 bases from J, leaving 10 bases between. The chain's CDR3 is CASSLALRDGELFF. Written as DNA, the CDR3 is TGTGCCAGCAGCTTAGCCCTCCGCGACGGGGAGCTGTTTTTT.